These T cell receptor beta chains were read from a single sample in a study of blood T cell repertoires in COVID-19. TCRdb keeps only in-frame clones here, not all; method: immunoSEQ multiplex PCR. The sample has around 230,000 clones; about 88% are singletons. The sample comprised PBMCs or T cells enriched from blood (not recorded which). The receptors stem from a woman under 40 who had recovered from COVID-19. Both conserved end residues are part of each CDR3. The D gene is left open where the match is weak. Rows may omit the clone size; those that give it use once, few, many or a size class.

TRBD1	.	TRBV18	15	TRBJ2-7	CASSSDPGQFYEQYF	TGTGCCAGCTCATCGGATCCGGGACAGTTCTACGAGCAGTACTTC
TRBD1	.	TRBV5-4	15	TRBJ1-6	CASSTGQVVDSPLHF	TGTGCCAGCAGCACCGGACAGGTAGTGGATTCACCCCTCCACTTT
TRBD1	once	TRBV29-1	14	TRBJ1-3	CSVQTGVIGNTIYF	TGCAGCGTCCAGACAGGGGTGATCGGAAACACCATATATTTT
.	.	TRBV27	14	TRBJ1-1	CASSLTGRNTEAFF	TGTGCCAGCAGTTTGACAGGAAGGAACACTGAAGCTTTCTTT
.	.	TRBV19	14	TRBJ2-7	CASSAQGPSYEQYF	TGTGCCAGTAGTGCACAGGGACCATCCTACGAGCAGTACTTC
.	.	TRBV20-1	11	TRBJ1-2	CSARQAPGYTF	TGCAGTGCGCGCCAGGCGCCCGGCTACACCTTC
.	.	TRBV7-9	16	TRBJ1-6	CASSINGGHKGTPLHF	TGTGCCAGCAGCATAAACGGGGGTCACAAAGGGACACCCCTCCACTTT
.	.	TRBV7-6	14	TRBJ1-5	CASSLSGLNQPQHF	TGTGCCAGCAGCTTATCAGGGTTAAATCAGCCCCAGCATTTT
.	.	TRBV2	14	TRBJ1-5	CASSERGRAQPQHF	TGTGCCAGCAGTGAAAGGGGGAGGGCCCAGCCCCAGCATTTT
TRBD1	.	TRBV6-5	14	TRBJ1-2	CASSYQGTGQGYTF	TGTGCCAGCAGTTACCAAGGGACAGGGCAAGGCTACACCTTC
TRBD2	.	TRBV2	16	TRBJ2-1	CASSEELASGGYEQFF	TGTGCCAGCAGTGAAGAGTTGGCTAGCGGGGGGTATGAGCAGTTCTTC
.	.	TRBV27	12	TRBJ1-6	CASSQGHSPLHF	TGTGCCAGCAGTCAGGGGCACTCACCCCTCCACTTT
TRBD1	.	TRBV5-1	17	TRBJ1-3	CASSLDATGGSGNTIYF	TGCGCCAGCAGCTTAGATGCGACAGGGGGCTCTGGAAACACCATATATTTT
.	.	TRBV27	15	TRBJ2-6	CASSTTNSGANVLTF	TGTGCCAGCAGTACAACCAACTCTGGGGCCAACGTCCTGACTTTC
TRBD1	once	TRBV10-3	12	TRBJ1-2	CAISETGDGYTF	TGTGCCATCAGTGAGACAGGGGATGGCTACACCTTC
.	.	TRBV5-4	14	TRBJ1-2	CASSLLWTNYGYTF	TGTGCCAGCAGCTTGTTGTGGACAAACTATGGCTACACCTTC